These 27 T cell receptor beta chains came from one sample sequenced in a study of T cell responses to AZD1222 COVID-19 vaccine. Repertoires were generated with immunoSEQ multiplex PCR, while TCRdb's copy carries only in-frame clones and drops some. This table has 120,000 or so clones, roughly nine tenths appearing once. This specimen was peripheral blood, taken on day 0 of AZD1222 vaccination. The receptors derive from an adult in good health.

This chain's CDR3 is CASSVRGTTTDTQYF. The CDR3 nucleotides read TGTGCCAGCAGCGTCAGGGGTACGACCACAGATACGCAGTATTTT. This chain connects TRBV9 to TRBJ2-3, with D possibly matching TRBD1 (6 bases). Germline V gives CDR1 SGDLS, CDR2 YYNGEE. The V end lost 2 bases, the J end lost 2 bases, and 12 bases lay between the germline ends. This CDR3 has 15 amino acids.

The rearrangement uses TRBV19 and TRBJ2-3, with TRBD2 matching 7 bases. Germline CDR1 and CDR2: LNHDA and SQIVND (reference sequence). The V segment lost 5 bases and the J segment 4 bases; nucleotides outside the gene matches: 12. CDR3 size: 16 residues. CDR3: CASSERLAPRPDTQYF. In DNA, the CDR3 is TGTGCCAGTAGTGAACGACTAGCCCCCCGCCCAGATACGCAGTATTTT.

The chain combines TRBV5-6 with TRBJ2-7, with D possibly TRBD2 on 6 matching bases. This CDR3 contains 13 residues. Per the germline V gene, CDR1 is SGHDT and CDR2 is YYEEEE. V lost 2 bases to trimming and J lost 6 bases, with 12 bases between them. CDR3 sequence reads: CASSFGLGGEQYF. The CDR3 bases are TGTGCCAGCAGCTTCGGGCTGGGGGGCGAGCAGTACTTC.

The V gene is TRBV18, the J gene TRBJ1-5; D not resolved. Per the germline V gene, CDR1 is KGHSH and CDR2 is LQKENI. The CDR3 spans 14 residues. Trimming shortened V by 3 bases and J by 3 bases, and 9 bases separated the two germline ends. CDR3 amino acids: CASSPGQPNQPQHF. The CDR3 DNA reads as TGTGCCAGCTCACCTGGGCAGCCCAATCAGCCCCAGCATTTT.

This chain links TRBV19 with TRBJ2-2, with 14 positions matching TRBD2. V dropped 5 bases and J dropped 0; count of bases not matched to a gene: 5. CDR3 length equals 18 residues. Germline-derived CDR1 and CDR2 are LNHDA and SQIVND (reference sequence). CDR3 loop: CASSPGLAGGPNTGELFF. In DNA form, the CDR3 reads TGTGCCAGTAGTCCAGGACTAGCGGGGGGTCCGAACACCGGGGAGCTGTTTTTT.

This sequence joins TRBV19 and TRBJ1-4; D unresolved. Trimming stripped 1 base from V and 3 bases from J, with 9 bases between. The germline CDR1 and CDR2 sequences are LNHDA and SQIVND (reference sequence). The CDR3 is 15 residues long. The CDR3 loop reads CASSIATRPNEKLFF. Here the CDR3 DNA reads TGTGCCAGTAGTATAGCGACACGGCCTAATGAAAAACTGTTTTTT.

The rearrangement uses TRBV29-1 and TRBJ2-1; 8 bases map to TRBD2. V lost 3 bases to trimming and J lost 1 base; unmatched junction nucleotides: 8. The germline CDR1 and CDR2 sequences are SQVTM and ANQGSEA. This CDR3 is 16 amino acids long. The CDR3 spells CSVEGLSGSSYNEQFF. In DNA, the CDR3 is TGCAGCGTTGAGGGATTAAGCGGGAGTTCCTACAATGAGCAGTTCTTC.

J is TRBJ2-1 and V is TRBV2, with 9 nucleotides matching TRBD2. The germline CDR1 and CDR2 sequences are SNHLY and FYNNEI. The CDR3 totals 16 residues. J lost 9 bases, V lost 1 base, and 10 bases had no gene match. CDR3: CASSEGFGGGATEQFF. The CDR3 nucleotides read TGTGCCAGCAGTGAAGGTTTCGGCGGGGGGGCCACTGAGCAGTTCTTC.

The gene calls are TRBV18 and TRBJ1-2; 9 nucleotides agree with TRBD1. This CDR3 contains 15 residues. From germline, CDR1 is KGHSH and CDR2 LQKENI. V shed 3 bases, J shed 3 bases, and the junction held 5 bases outside the gene matches. CDR3 DNA: TGTGCCAGCTCACCGGGACAGGGACTCGACTATGGCTACACCTTC. This sequence encodes CASSPGQGLDYGYTF.

The chain carries TRBV7-8 and TRBJ1-2; unclear D gene. Germline V gene data show CDR1 as SGHVS and CDR2 as FQNEAQ. Trimming cost V 5 bases and J 5 bases, with 24 bases left between them. This CDR3 has 17 residues. The CDR3 spells CASSPRVGTWSEYGYTF. The CDR3 DNA sequence: TGTGCCAGCAGCCCGAGGGTCGGCACCTGGTCGGAATATGGCTACACCTTC.

The chain links TRBV5-1 to TRBJ2-2, with D perhaps matching TRBD1 (6 bases). V was trimmed by 7 bases and J by 3 bases, leaving 19 bases between them. This CDR3 has 16 residues. Germline lookup yields CDR1 SGHRS and CDR2 YFSETQ. As DNA, the CDR3 is TGCGCCAGCCAAAACACAGGACAGAAAGACACCGGGGAGCTGTTTTTT. This encodes CASQNTGQKDTGELFF.

This rearrangement joins TRBV7-2 to TRBJ1-5, with 7 bases fitting TRBD1. The germline V gene encodes CDR1 SGHTA and CDR2 FQGNSA. V gave up 2 bases and J gave up 6 bases; unmatched junction bases: 1. The CDR3 runs to 13 residues. Here the CDR3 reads CASSLQGGQPQHF. CDR3 nucleotide sequence: TGTGCCAGCAGCTTACAGGGGGGTCAGCCCCAGCATTTT.

This clone appeared a single time. The chain combines TRBV7-3 with TRBJ2-1; D is unresolved. Germline CDR1 and CDR2: SGHTA and FQGTGA. Trimming took 1 base from V and 9 from J, leaving 13 bases between them. The CDR3 has 14 residues. CDR3: CASSLKETRSEQFF. CDR3 DNA sequence: TGTGCCAGCAGCTTAAAGGAAACCCGAAGTGAGCAGTTCTTC. Full variable domain (rest looked up from reference TRBV7-3 and TRBJ2-1): GAGVSQTPSNKVTEKGKYVELRCDPISGHTALYWYRQSLGQGPEFLIYFQGTGAADDSGLPNDRFFAVRPEGSVSTLKIQRTERGDSAVYLCASSLKETRSEQFFGPGTRLTVL.

This chain connects TRBV5-1 to TRBJ2-3; D may correspond to TRBD1 or TRBD2 (5 bases each). Trimming cost V 1 base and J 2 bases, with 11 bases left between them. The CDR3 runs to 15 residues. Germline V gene lookup returns CDR1 SGHRS and CDR2 YFSETQ. CDR3 in DNA: TGCGCCAGCAGCTTGCGAGGGGACCCCACAGATACGCAGTATTTT. It is translated as CASSLRGDPTDTQYF.

The V call is TRBV6-5, the J call TRBJ1-1; no definite D call. Germline V lookup: CDR1 MNHEY, CDR2 SVGAGI. Trimming removed 6 bases at V and 1 base at J, with 9 bases between. The CDR3 is made up of 13 amino acids. DNA of the CDR3: TGTGCCAGCAGGGTGGTAGGGAACACTGAAGCTTTCTTT. Its protein is CASRVVGNTEAFF.

V gene TRBV20-1 combines with J gene TRBJ1-2; 9 nucleotides agree with TRBD1. J was trimmed by 7 bases and V by 3 bases; bases with no gene match: 6. This CDR3 has 13 amino acids. Germline assignment: CDR1 DFQATT and CDR2 SNEGSKA (reference sequence). CDR3 DNA: TGCAGTGCTAGTGACAGGGGGATTGTTGGCTACACCTTC. Protein: CSASDRGIVGYTF.

This clone came up once. V gene TRBV12-3 or TRBV12-4 combines with J gene TRBJ2-1; D not certain. V was pared by 6 bases and J by 5 bases, with 8 bases between. The CDR3 sequence is 12 residues long. DNA for the CDR3: TGTGCCAGCAGCCCAATCCACAATGAGCAGTTCTTC. Residues: CASSPIHNEQFF.

This clone has just a few counts. At one of its ends the junction is not consistent with the germline gene, which may arise from a read error. The chain joins TRBV6-1 to TRBJ1-2; 7 bases are a match to TRBD1. CDR1 is MNHNS and CDR2 is SASEGT in the germline V gene. This CDR3 is built from 17 residues. The CDR3 DNA sequence: TGTGCCAGCAGTGAATTGGTCTGGGGGACAGCTAATTATGGCTACACCTTC. Translated, it gives CASSELVWGTANYGYTF.

This sequence joins TRBV10-3 and TRBJ1-1; 9 bases match TRBD1. Trimming at V came to 6 bases and at J to 5 bases, leaving 4 bases not matched to a gene. Germline V gene lookup returns CDR1 ENHRY and CDR2 SYGVKD. CDR3 length: 13 residues. CDR3 DNA sequence: TGTGCCATCAGGGACAGGGGAAATACTGAAGCTTTCTTT. Translated: CAIRDRGNTEAFF.

This chain connects TRBV5-1 to TRBJ2-7, with D perhaps matching TRBD1 (6 bases). The CDR3 contains 13 residues. Trimming took off 9 bases at V and 4 bases at J, with 17 bases between the two ends. CDR1 SGHRS and CDR2 YFSETQ come from the germline V gene. Here the CDR3 reads CATRTQQGYEQYF. The CDR3 DNA sequence: TGCGCCACCCGAACGCAGCAGGGGTACGAGCAGTACTTC.

This clone showed up just a few times. This sample also contains other DNA sequences that code for the same CDR3. The chain joins TRBV5-1 to TRBJ1-6; D is ambiguous. V was clipped by 0 bases and J by 6 bases, with 4 bases between them. This CDR3 comprises 13 residues. Germline V gene lookup returns CDR1 SGHRS and CDR2 YFSETQ. CDR3 DNA sequence: TGCGCCAGCAGCTTGGAAGTTAATTCACCCCTCCACTTT. Its translation is CASSLEVNSPLHF.

This clone was counted between two and nine times. This chain connects TRBV6-1 to TRBJ2-3, with a weak D call TRBD2 (6 bases). The germline gives CDR1 MNHNS, CDR2 SASEGT. V dropped 3 bases and J dropped 4 bases, with 14 bases sitting between them. The CDR3 totals 15 residues. The CDR3 DNA sequence: TGTGCCAGCAGTGATCGGAGGGGCCGTGCAGATACGCAGTATTTT. As protein: CASSDRRGRADTQYF.

V is TRBV6-5 and J is TRBJ2-3, with a possible D match to TRBD1 (5 bases). The germline V and J ends were trimmed by 8 bases and 3 bases, with 18 bases remaining between them. This CDR3 has 15 residues. Germline V CDR1 and CDR2: MNHEY, SVGAGI. DNA for the CDR3: TGTGCCAGCGCGCCAACTGGGGCCGAAACAGATACGCAGTATTTT. The encoded protein is CASAPTGAETDTQYF.

CDR3 protein: CASSHTGTSYNEQFF. CDR3 sequence (DNA): TGCGCCAGCAGCCATACAGGGACCTCCTACAATGAGCAGTTCTTC. This chain uses TRBV5-1 with TRBJ2-1, with D possibly TRBD1 on 6 matching bases. Germline V gene lookup returns CDR1 SGHRS and CDR2 YFSETQ. V lost 4 bases to trimming and J lost 0 bases, with 11 bases between them. The CDR3 covers 15 residues.

J is TRBJ2-7 and V is TRBV5-4; weak D call: TRBD2 (6 bases). The CDR3 has 16 amino acids. Germline CDR1 reads SGHNT; CDR2 reads YYREEE (reference sequence). V was shortened by 4 bases and J by 5 bases, with 22 bases between the two germline ends. CDR3 DNA: TGTGCCAGCAGCCCGAAGGCAGGGAGGAATGGTAACGAGCAGTACTTC. This encodes CASSPKAGRNGNEQYF.

The chain couples TRBV2 to TRBJ1-3; 10 positions match TRBD1. Germline-derived CDR1 and CDR2 are SNHLY and FYNNEI. The CDR3 runs 14 residues. The junction had 7 bases not matched to a gene; V was cut back by 5 bases and J by 9 bases. DNA for the CDR3: TGTGCCAGCAGTCCCGGGACAGGGGAAAGCACCATATATTTT. Its translation is CASSPGTGESTIYF.

This clone occurred once. The V gene is TRBV28, the J gene TRBJ1-2, with D perhaps TRBD1 (6 bases). The CDR3 runs to 13 residues. With 1 base removed from V and 7 bases from J, the gap between germline ends came to 10 bases. The germline V gene encodes CDR1 MDHEN and CDR2 SYDVKM. The CDR3 reads CASSLLGAGGYTF. CDR3 sequence (DNA): TGTGCCAGCAGTTTATTGGGGGCAGGTGGCTACACCTTC.